This T cell receptor beta chain was captured by sequencing in a study of T cell responses to AZD1222 COVID-19 vaccine. Produced via immunoSEQ multiplex PCR; TCRdb's table is partial and in-frame only. Among 85,000 to 100,000 clones listed, 70% to 90% were seen once. Trimming pared 4 bases from V and 0 bases from J, leaving 12 bases between. Germline-derived CDR1 and CDR2 are GTSNPN and SVGIG (reference sequence). This CDR3 comprises 15 residues. V usage is TRBV30 and J usage is TRBJ1-4; D uncertain. This clonotype was obtained from an adult in good health. The specimen comprised peripheral blood, sampled on day 0 of AZD1222 vaccination. DNA for the CDR3: TGTGCCTGGACTGAAAATACCGCAACTAATGAAAAACTGTTTTTT. Residues: CAWTENTATNEKLFF. The full variable domain, completed using reference TRBV30 and TRBJ1-4, is SQTIHQWPATLVQPVGSPLSLECTVEGTSNPNLYWYRQAAGRGLQLLFYSVGIGQISSEVPQNLSASRPQDRQFILSSKKLLLSDSGFYLCAWTENTATNEKLFFGSGTQLSVL.